These T cell receptor beta chains were read from a single sample in a study of human T cells and chemical hapten exposure. TCRdb used MiXCR to reprocess the RACE reads, holding one entry per CDR3 protein. The sample yields 95,000 to 150,000 distinct CDR3 sequences, 13% seen once. This material consisted of whole blood, taken in connection with sensitization to the hapten diphenylcyclopropenone (DPC). All receptors come from a woman under 30 with alopecia areata. Some clones in this sample may be carry-over from other donors' samples. CDR3s leave out the opening cysteine and the closing phenylalanine or tryptophan. Each record gives: V gene, clone size, D gene, CDR3 protein. A D gene is named only where the DNA matches it firmly. Clone size appears in some rows only: once, few, many, or a class for an expanded clone.

V: TRBV10-3
size: many
D: TRBD1
CDR3: ATKGTDNQPQH

V: TRBV7-6
size: .
D: TRBD1
CDR3: ASSMTGAPSTDTQY

V: TRBV7-9
size: .
D: .
CDR3: ASNRGTDTQY

V: TRBV14
size: .
D: .
CDR3: ASSQDMGANVLT

V: TRBV4-3
size: .
D: .
CDR3: ASSQDFRVGAGELF

V: TRBV9
size: .
D: .
CDR3: ASSVGMTAENTEAF

V: TRBV29-1
size: many
D: .
CDR3: SAATGENTEAF

V: TRBV4-3
size: many
D: .
CDR3: ASSQVTGELF

V: TRBV30
size: .
D: TRBD2
CDR3: AWSAGGLKTQY

V: TRBV4-3
size: many
D: .
CDR3: ASSLRQANSPLH

V: TRBV6-5
size: .
D: TRBD2
CDR3: ASSGRGEQY

V: TRBV11-2
size: few
D: TRBD2
CDR3: ASSSRTSFRKETQY

V: TRBV5-1
size: few
D: TRBD1
CDR3: ASSSADRGLTEAF

V: TRBV7-2
size: .
D: .
CDR3: ASTSLAGTEAF

V: TRBV7-8
size: few
D: .
CDR3: ASSPAGETQY

V: TRBV5-6
size: many
D: .
CDR3: ASSWVGRVEELF

V: TRBV5-8
size: few
D: .
CDR3: ASSDLNQETQY

V: TRBV29-1
size: few
D: .
CDR3: SVDGGSSYEQY

V: TRBV6-5
size: many
D: .
CDR3: ASSLLPVDRTSYEQY

V: TRBV9
size: .
D: .
CDR3: ASSVGIFDTQY

V: TRBV29-1
size: few
D: TRBD1
CDR3: STDRGQYTEAF

V: TRBV7-2
size: many
D: TRBD1
CDR3: ASSSPDRGVETQY

V: TRBV27
size: few
D: .
CDR3: ASSFTGERNQPQH

V: TRBV5-6
size: few
D: .
CDR3: ASIKGLANTGELF

V: TRBV18
size: many
D: TRBD1
CDR3: ASSLNRDRTNEKLF

V: TRBV4-3
size: .
D: TRBD2
CDR3: ASSQDKVAGAAYNEQF

V: TRBV27
size: .
D: .
CDR3: ASSSGPHSYEQY

V: TRBV3-2
size: .
D: .
CDR3: ASSQMRQGFLFSYEQY

V: TRBV3-1
size: .
D: TRBD2
CDR3: ASSRAGGGSADTQY

V: TRBV10-3
size: few
D: .
CDR3: AIGTLSSYEQY

V: TRBV28
size: .
D: .
CDR3: ASSAPWGEFSYEQY

V: TRBV5-5
size: .
D: TRBD1
CDR3: ASSLGTGTGTATIY

V: TRBV11-2
size: few
D: TRBD2
CDR3: ASSSTGTSVYEQY

V: TRBV6-1
size: .
D: TRBD1
CDR3: ASRAGTGASYNEQF

V: TRBV3-1
size: .
D: TRBD2
CDR3: ASSPPLGLAGVSSYEQY

V: TRBV7-2
size: .
D: .
CDR3: ASSLGLNSNQPQH

V: TRBV29-1
size: few
D: .
CDR3: SFKGALFQETQY

V: TRBV5-8
size: .
D: .
CDR3: ASSFSRADAQY

V: TRBV27
size: few
D: .
CDR3: ASSFTRDYEQY

V: TRBV25-1
size: many
D: .
CDR3: ASSELKGRGAQDEAF

V: TRBV12-5
size: .
D: .
CDR3: ASGLLGIGELF

V: TRBV7-9
size: .
D: TRBD2
CDR3: ASSLGGLATPNEQF

V: TRBV5-1
size: .
D: .
CDR3: ASSFATGIYKTMNTGELF

V: TRBV12-3/TRBV12-4
size: many
D: TRBD1
CDR3: ASSLSPGTAYEQY

V: TRBV7-9
size: few
D: .
CDR3: ASSLQPLREGRSPLH

V: TRBV19
size: .
D: .
CDR3: ASRTATGTDTQY

V: TRBV6-2/TRBV6-3
size: few
D: .
CDR3: ASKGSVQPQH

V: TRBV4-1
size: many
D: TRBD2
CDR3: ASSQDPLAGGRNEQF

V: TRBV29-1
size: .
D: .
CDR3: SVATGKQPQH

V: TRBV12-3/TRBV12-4
size: many
D: .
CDR3: ASSFWRLSGNTIY

V: TRBV10-3
size: .
D: .
CDR3: VTGQGNGYT

V: TRBV9
size: many
D: TRBD1
CDR3: ASSGGQGNTEAF

V: TRBV5-1
size: few
D: .
CDR3: ASSRTSTAHQETQY